Below, 8 T cell receptor beta chains from the same sample are listed, as sequenced in a study of T cell responses to AZD1222 COVID-19 vaccine. Method: immunoSEQ multiplex PCR; TCRdb's copy keeps in-frame clones and lacks some. The repertoire holds roughly 120,000 clones, with approximately 85% as singletons. The sequences come from peripheral blood, collected on day 0 of AZD1222 vaccination. All receptors derive from an adult in good health.

This sequence joins TRBV5-4 and TRBJ2-1, with a possible D match to TRBD1 (6 bases). The germline V gene encodes CDR1 SGHNT and CDR2 YYREEE (reference sequence). The CDR3 loop spans 12 amino acids. The germline V and J ends were trimmed by 0 bases and 14 bases, with 12 bases remaining between them. CDR3 nucleotides: TGTGCCAGCAGCTTGGAAGGGGGTGGGAAGTTCTTC. It codes for CASSLEGGGKFF.

For this clone: Different DNA sequences within this sample yield the same CDR3. This chain connects TRBV29-1 to TRBJ2-7; no firm D call. V lost 3 bases and J lost 4, with 7 bases in between. The length of the CDR3 is 11 residues. CDR1 SQVTM and CDR2 ANQGSEA come from the germline V gene. The CDR3 is CSVESGYEQYF. As DNA, the CDR3 is TGCAGCGTTGAGTCCGGGTACGAGCAGTACTTC.

This clone came up once. V and J are TRBV9 and TRBJ2-2; D is unresolved. V shed 3 bases and J shed 7 bases, with 10 bases lying between them. The CDR3 covers 13 residues. Germline V gene sequence: CDR1 SGDLS, CDR2 YYNGEE. The CDR3 reads CASSAWTGGELFF. Written as DNA, the CDR3 is TGTGCCAGCAGCGCCTGGACGGGCGGGGAGCTGTTTTTT.

The rearrangement links TRBV9 to TRBJ2-2; D gene uncertain. The V gene's germline CDR1 is SGDLS and CDR2 YYNGEE. This CDR3 has 13 amino acids. V was trimmed by 4 bases and J by 2 bases, leaving 6 bases between them. CDR3 bases: TGTGCCAGCAGCCAAGGAAACACCGGGGAGCTGTTTTTT. The encoded protein is CASSQGNTGELFF.

DNA for the CDR3: TGTGCCAGCAGCCAAGGGGAACGGACCTCCTACGAGCAGTACTTC. Its translation is CASSQGERTSYEQYF. The chain has TRBV4-2 and TRBJ2-7; D is undetermined. Germline V CDR1 and CDR2: LGHNA, YNFKEQ. Deletions cut 1 base from V and 0 bases from J, with 10 bases between. CDR3 length: 15 amino acids.

The chain employs TRBV28 and TRBJ1-6; D possibly corresponds to TRBD1 (5 bases). The CDR3 sequence is 16 residues long. Trimming removed 0 bases at V and 5 bases at J, with 11 bases between. Germline CDR1 is MDHEN and CDR2 is SYDVKM. The CDR3, as DNA: TGTGCCAGCAGTTTATGGCCGGGGCGGAATAATTCACCCCTCCACTTT. This encodes CASSLWPGRNNSPLHF.

The gene calls are TRBV29-1 and TRBJ1-6; 7 bases line up with TRBD1. The V gene's germline CDR1 is SQVTM and CDR2 ANQGSEA. The V and J ends lost 4 bases and 7 bases, in that order; junction bases with no gene match: 4. CDR3 length: 13 amino acids. CDR3 sequence (DNA): TGCAGCGTTGCACAGGGGCCGAATTCACCCCTCCACTTT. Translation gives CSVAQGPNSPLHF.

The V call is TRBV3-1 (or the pseudogene TRBV3-2), the J call TRBJ2-3; maybe TRBD2 (5 bases). The CDR3 is 15 residues long. Germline CDR1 reads LGHDT; CDR2 reads YNNKEL (reference sequence). Trimming removed 6 bases from V and 6 bases from J, with 19 bases in between. For the CDR3, the DNA is TGTGCCAGCAGGAAAAGTGAGGAGGTGGGGGATACGCAGTATTTT. This codes for CASRKSEEVGDTQYF.